This TCR beta chain came from a study of TIL therapy for anti-PD-1-resistant metastatic lung cancer. Turning to the study itself: Half of patients were current or former smokers. By whole-exome sequencing, median non-synonymous tumor mutation burden was around 1.5 mutations per megabase. Findings of the study overall: After infusion, TIL clonotypes partly replaced peripheral T cells and declined over months.

On this clone: Its antigen remains unidentified.

Germline CDR1 and CDR2: MNHEY and SMNVEV (reference sequence). The CDR3 sequence is 14 residues long. V was pared by 5 bases and J by 12 bases, with 12 bases of the junction left unmatched. Stated time point: pre-treatment sample, taken before nivolumab and TIL therapy. The immunoSEQ assay was v3. Assay: immunoSEQ multiplex PCR; the TCRdb copy retains only in-frame clones and omits some. The sample holds some 57,000 clones, around 87% seen once. The TCR originated in a person aged 25 to 85 with non-small cell lung cancer. J is TRBJ2-2 and V is TRBV27; the match to TRBD1 covers 7 bases. The sequencing used blood, collected at baseline. The CDR3 coding sequence is TGTGCCAGCAGTCCCAGACAGGGCCTTGGTCAGCTGTTTTTT. The encoded protein is CASSPRQGLGQLFF.